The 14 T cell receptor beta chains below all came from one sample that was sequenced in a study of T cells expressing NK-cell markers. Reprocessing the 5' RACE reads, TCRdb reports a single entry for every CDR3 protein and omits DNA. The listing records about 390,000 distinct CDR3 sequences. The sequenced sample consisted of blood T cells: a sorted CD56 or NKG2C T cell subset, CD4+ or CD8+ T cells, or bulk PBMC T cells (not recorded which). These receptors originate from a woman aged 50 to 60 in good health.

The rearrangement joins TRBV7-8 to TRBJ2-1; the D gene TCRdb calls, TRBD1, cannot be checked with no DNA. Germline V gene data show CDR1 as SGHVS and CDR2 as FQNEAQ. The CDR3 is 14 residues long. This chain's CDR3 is CASSSVSGGNEQFF.

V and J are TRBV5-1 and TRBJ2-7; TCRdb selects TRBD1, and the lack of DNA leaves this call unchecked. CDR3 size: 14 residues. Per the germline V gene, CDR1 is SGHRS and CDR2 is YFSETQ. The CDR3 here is CASSLVGDGDEQYF.

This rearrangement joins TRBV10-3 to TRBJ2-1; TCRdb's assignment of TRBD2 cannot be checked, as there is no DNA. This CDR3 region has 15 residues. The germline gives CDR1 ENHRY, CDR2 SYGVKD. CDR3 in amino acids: CAISDYVAGANEQFF.

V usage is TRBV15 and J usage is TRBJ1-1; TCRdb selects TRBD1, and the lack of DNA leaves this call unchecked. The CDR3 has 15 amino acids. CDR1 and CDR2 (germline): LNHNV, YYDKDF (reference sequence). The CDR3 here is CATSHRQGLYTEAFF.

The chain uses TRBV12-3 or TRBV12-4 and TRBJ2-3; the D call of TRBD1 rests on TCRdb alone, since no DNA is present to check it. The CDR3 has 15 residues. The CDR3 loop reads CASSFQGSPTDTQYF.

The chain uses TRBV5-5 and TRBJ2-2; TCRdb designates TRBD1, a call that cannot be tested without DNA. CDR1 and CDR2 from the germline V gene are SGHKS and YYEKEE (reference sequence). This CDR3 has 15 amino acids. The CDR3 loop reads CASSFIAGDTGELFF. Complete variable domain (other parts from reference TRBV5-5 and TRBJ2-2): DAGVTQSPTHLIKTRGQQVTLRCSPISGHKSVSWYQQVLGQGPQFIFQYYEKEERGRGNFPDRFSARQFPNYSSELNVNALLLGDSALYLCASSFIAGDTGELFFGEGSRLTVL.

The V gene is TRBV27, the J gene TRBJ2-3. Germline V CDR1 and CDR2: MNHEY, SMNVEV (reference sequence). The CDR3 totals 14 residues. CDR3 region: CASSPEFSTDTQYF.

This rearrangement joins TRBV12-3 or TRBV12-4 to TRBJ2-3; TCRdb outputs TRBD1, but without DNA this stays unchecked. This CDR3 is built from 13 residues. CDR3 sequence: CASPQGRTDTQYF.

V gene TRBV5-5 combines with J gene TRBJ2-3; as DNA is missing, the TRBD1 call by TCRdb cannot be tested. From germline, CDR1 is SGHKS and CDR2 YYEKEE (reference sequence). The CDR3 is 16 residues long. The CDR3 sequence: CASSLRQAVYTDTQYF.

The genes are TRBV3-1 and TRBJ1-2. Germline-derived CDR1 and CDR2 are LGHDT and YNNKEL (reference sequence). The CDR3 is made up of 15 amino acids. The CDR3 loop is CASSQDDAPRYGYTF. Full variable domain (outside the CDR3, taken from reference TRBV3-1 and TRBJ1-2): DTAVSQTPKYLVTQMGNDKSIKCEQNLGHDTMYWYKQDSKKFLKIMFSYNNKELIINETVPNRFSPKSPDKAHLNLHINSLELGDSAVYFCASSQDDAPRYGYTFGSGTRLTVV.

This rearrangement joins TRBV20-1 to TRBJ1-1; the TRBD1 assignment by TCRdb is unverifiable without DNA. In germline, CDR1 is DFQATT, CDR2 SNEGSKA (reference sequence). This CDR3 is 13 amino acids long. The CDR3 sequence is CSADPTGGTEAFF.

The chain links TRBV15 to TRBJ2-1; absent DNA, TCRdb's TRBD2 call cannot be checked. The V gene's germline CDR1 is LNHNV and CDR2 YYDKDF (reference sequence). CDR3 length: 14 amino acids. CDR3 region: CATISGSRYNEQFF.

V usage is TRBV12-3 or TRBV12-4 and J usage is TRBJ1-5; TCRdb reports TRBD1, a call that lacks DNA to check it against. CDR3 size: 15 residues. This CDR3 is CASSPDRNGNQPQHF.

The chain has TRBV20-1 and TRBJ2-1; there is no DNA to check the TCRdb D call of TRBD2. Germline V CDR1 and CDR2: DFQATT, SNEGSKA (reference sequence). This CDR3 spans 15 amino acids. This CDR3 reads CSAVGGRGSYNEQFF.